This passage covers 6 T cell receptor beta chains from one sample sequenced in a study of CD8 T cells in ankylosing spondylitis. Study-wide results and caveats: Within ankylosing spondylitis blood, a TCR beta motif made up of eight highly homologous variants appeared to be characteristic.

Antigens for these TCRs are unknown. In TCRdb, the 5' RACE reads were re-called with MiXCR into one record per CDR3 protein. Found here are approximately 400,000 distinct CDR3 sequences, about 25% of them singletons; the top ten hold approximately 1%. The sample consisted of blood, either unsorted or a sorted T cell fraction (not recorded which). These receptors originate from a male donor with ankylosing spondylitis.

The rearrangement uses TRBV27 and TRBJ2-3; 10 bases agree with TRBD1. V lost 9 bases to trimming and J lost 1 base; unmatched junction nucleotides: 16. From germline, CDR1 is MNHEY and CDR2 SMNVEV (reference sequence). The CDR3 contains 18 residues. The CDR3 DNA sequence: TGTGCCAGACGTCCGACAGGGGGCTTACTAGCCCGCACAGATACGCAGTATTTT. This gives the protein CARRPTGGLLARTDTQYF.

This clonotype was observed at least ten times. This sequence joins TRBV3-1 and TRBJ2-5; possibly TRBD1 or TRBD2 for D (5 bases each). This CDR3 has 15 amino acids. Trimming removed 1 base at V and 5 bases at J, with 14 bases between. Looked up from germline, CDR1 is LGHDT and CDR2 is YNNKEL (reference sequence). This CDR3 is CASSQVGTLFETQYF. The CDR3, as DNA: TGTGCCAGCAGCCAAGTCGGGACCCTTTTCGAGACCCAGTACTTC.

The CDR3 nucleotides read TGTGCCACCACAGCGGGAGGGCGAGGAAATGAGCAGTTCTTC. Translated: CATTAGGRGNEQFF. The rearrangement joins TRBV24-1 to TRBJ2-1, with 10 nucleotides matching TRBD2. This CDR3 has 14 amino acids. V was clipped by 8 bases and J by 7 bases; unmatched bases: 7. Germline V gives CDR1 KGHDR, CDR2 SFDVKD.

The gene calls are TRBV6-1 and TRBJ2-7; the match to TRBD2 covers 11 bases. The CDR3 is made up of 16 amino acids. Germline V gives CDR1 MNHNS, CDR2 SASEGT. V lost 0 bases to trimming and J lost 1 base; unmatched junction nucleotides: 2. Here the CDR3 DNA reads TGTGCCAGCAGTGAAGCGCGACTAGCGGGGTCCTACGAGCAGTACGTC. Translated, it gives CASSEARLAGSYEQYV.

In this sample, this clonotype turned up a few times. V and J are TRBV29-1 and TRBJ2-2, with no clear D. The V and J ends lost 6 bases and 4 bases respectively, with 21 bases between them. The CDR3 runs to 16 residues. Germline V gives CDR1 SQVTM, CDR2 ANQGSEA. As DNA, the CDR3 is TGCAGCGTAGGCTCTGAATGGTCCTTTTCCACCGGGGAGCTGTTTTTT. Protein product: CSVGSEWSFSTGELFF.

V is TRBV7-2 and J is TRBJ1-5; 7 bases line up with TRBD1. The CDR3 is 14 residues long. Germline V lookup: CDR1 SGHTA, CDR2 FQGNSA. With V trimmed by 5 bases and J by 8 bases, 9 bases remained unmatched. CDR3 sequence reads: CASSQRGGAEPQHF. As DNA, the CDR3 is TGTGCCAGCAGCCAGAGAGGGGGCGCGGAGCCCCAGCATTTT.